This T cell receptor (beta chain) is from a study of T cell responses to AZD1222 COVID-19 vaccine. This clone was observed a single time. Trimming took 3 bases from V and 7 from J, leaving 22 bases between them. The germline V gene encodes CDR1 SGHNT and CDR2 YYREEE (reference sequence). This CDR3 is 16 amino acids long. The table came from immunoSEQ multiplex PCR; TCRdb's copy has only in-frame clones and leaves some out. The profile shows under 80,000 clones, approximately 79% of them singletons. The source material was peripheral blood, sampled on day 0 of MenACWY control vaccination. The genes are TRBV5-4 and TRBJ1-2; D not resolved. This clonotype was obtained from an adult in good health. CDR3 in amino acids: CASSSSTVPSIGGYTF. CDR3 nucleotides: TGTGCCAGCAGCTCCTCAACGGTGCCGTCGATCGGTGGCTACACCTTC.